Given below is one TCR beta chain in context. The data belong to a study of cytomegalovirus exposure and HLA in healthy donors. The PCR made use of 60 Vbeta and 13 Jbeta primers. The protocol was immunoSEQ multiplex PCR, while the TCRdb copy is restricted to in-frame clones and leaves out a portion. The sample holds 50,000 to 70,000 clones. The CDR3 has 16 residues. Germline CDR1 and CDR2: SGHRS and YFSETQ. The junction had 5 bases not matched to a gene; V was cut back by 0 bases and J by 2 bases. The source is a woman under 30 in good health and CMV-seronegative. Sequencing was done on a sample of PBMCs. The chain uses TRBV5-1 and TRBJ2-3; 8 bases agree with TRBD2. This CDR3 reads CASSLGVAGNTDTQYF. For the CDR3, the DNA is TGCGCCAGCAGCTTGGGGGTAGCGGGGAACACAGATACGCAGTATTTT.